This T cell receptor beta chain was observed in a study of OX40 agonist ivuxolimab in advanced cancers. Study details: Patients in the trial were receiving intravenous ivuxolimab every 2 weeks, at doses of 0.01 to 10 mg/kg. The study enrolled dose-escalation patients with hepatocellular carcinoma, melanoma, renal cell or head and neck cancer.

Samples were taken at baseline and on day 1 of cycles 4 and 7. There are 14 residues in the CDR3. Trimming shortened V by 5 bases and J by 4 bases, and 14 bases separated the two germline ends. The V gene's germline CDR1 is LNHDA and CDR2 SQIVND (reference sequence). Data came from immunoSEQ multiplex PCR; TCRdb stores just in-frame clones and leaves some out. The data show roughly 30,000 clones, 85% to 95% seen once. This sequence originates from an adult with an advanced solid tumor such as melanoma, head and neck, liver or kidney cancer. The chain uses TRBV19 and TRBJ1-1; perhaps TRBD1 as D (5 bases). Sample: CD4+ or CD8+ T cells sorted from blood, taken in a trial of the OX40 agonist ivuxolimab. Here the CDR3 DNA reads TGTGCCAGTAGTGAGGGACGGTTAACCACTGAAGCTTTCTTT. This encodes CASSEGRLTTEAFF.